Listed here is a single TCR beta chain. The antigen is undetermined. Germline CDR1 and CDR2: MNHNY and SVGAGI (reference sequence). V shed 0 bases and J shed 6 bases, with 11 bases lying between them. The CDR3 runs 15 residues. Primers: 60 Vbeta forward and 13 Jbeta reverse. Authors' analysis steps: Later, 75 million to 100 million unique TCR beta chains were counted in an analysis, and about 12 million of them were shared. Some clones are missing from TCRdb's copy, which holds only in-frame ones; the method was immunoSEQ multiplex PCR. Clone size and the V and J calls come from that table; the DNA yielded D and trimming. Of fewer than 200,000 clones listed, around 75% are singletons. This record belongs to a study of cytomegalovirus exposure and HLA in healthy donors. Study conclusions and caveats: Within an earlier analysis, most TCR beta V segments proved productive either about 90% or about 30% of the time. A few CMV-associated chains were confirmed in vitro to be specific for CMV antigens. Analysis was performed later, and it showed HLA-associated TCR beta chains to be more clonally expanded than equally common others.

The specimen was PBMCs. The chain recombines TRBV6-6 with TRBJ2-2; weak D call: TRBD1 (5 bases). This receptor was obtained from a woman aged 25 to 45 in good health and CMV-seronegative. CDR3 sequence (DNA): TGTGCCAGCAGTTACTCAGGGGCCAAGCCCGGGGAGCTGTTTTTT. As protein: CASSYSGAKPGELFF.